This section outlines one T cell receptor (beta chain) sequence together with its context. Its matching antigen is unknown. The source of the sample is a study of blood T cells in healthy people across ages. Overall study results and limits: Per-million-T-cell TCR beta diversity fell roughly linearly with age. The lack of PBMC sorting stopped any conclusive naive versus antigen-experienced comparison. Changes seen in expanded clonotypes were possibly confounded by donor CMV status left unknown.

A J-beta primer mix and a sample-barcoded 5' primer were used in a second PCR of about 7 to 12 cycles. TCRdb reanalysed the 5' RACE reads using MiXCR and keeps one entry per CDR3 protein. The sample consists of roughly 1.9 million distinct CDR3 sequences, about two fifths of them appearing once. CDR1 is PRHDT, CDR2 FYEKMQ, per germline (reference sequence). V was clipped by 3 bases and J by 4 bases; unmatched bases: 9. This CDR3 spans 16 amino acids. V and J are TRBV13 and TRBJ2-1; TRBD1 aligns across 7 bases. Source material: blood. This receptor was obtained from a human donor in good health. CDR3 DNA sequence: TGTGCCAGCAGCTTTGGGGCCGGGACAGCTTACAATGAGCAGTTCTTC. It is translated as CASSFGAGTAYNEQFF. Combining the CDR3 with reference TRBV13 and TRBJ2-1 gives the whole variable domain AAGVIQSPRHLIKEKRETATLKCYPIPRHDTVYWYQQGPGQDPQFLISFYEKMQSDKGSIPDRFSAQQFSDYHSELNMSSLELGDSALYFCASSFGAGTAYNEQFFGPGTRLTVL.